The 22 T cell receptor beta chains presented below share a single source sample, sequenced in a study of cytomegalovirus exposure and HLA in healthy donors. The study ran its PCR with 60 Vbeta and 13 Jbeta primers. Sequenced by immunoSEQ multiplex PCR; TCRdb stores in-frame clones only, minus some. This table holds 120,000 to 150,000 clones. Sequenced material: PBMCs. The receptor set was obtained from a woman in her late teens or twenties in good health and CMV-seronegative.

This rearrangement joins TRBV5-1 to TRBJ1-2; D is possibly TRBD1 (6 bases). Germline V gives CDR1 SGHRS, CDR2 YFSETQ. The CDR3 is 15 residues long. The V and J ends lost 2 bases and 0 bases respectively, with 11 bases between them. CDR3 nucleotides: TGCGCCAGCAGCTTAGGGGCAGGGGCTAACTATGGCTACACCTTC. It yields the protein CASSLGAGANYGYTF.

The rearrangement uses TRBV4-3 and TRBJ2-6, with unresolved D. Germline CDR1 is LGHNA and CDR2 is YSLEER. Trimming took 3 bases from V and 0 from J, leaving 9 bases between them. The CDR3 covers 16 residues. The CDR3 reads CASSHQTGSGANVLTF. CDR3 coding DNA: TGCGCCAGCAGCCATCAGACGGGCTCTGGGGCCAACGTCCTGACTTTC.

The chain combines TRBV7-2 with TRBJ2-7; 12 nucleotides line up with TRBD2. The CDR3 contains 15 residues. V was clipped by 5 bases and J by 4 bases; unmatched bases: 6. Germline assignment: CDR1 SGHTA and CDR2 FQGNSA. The chain's CDR3 is CASSPTSGSRYEQYV. The CDR3 region has the DNA TGTGCCAGCAGCCCGACTAGCGGGAGCAGATACGAGCAGTACGTC.

Worth noting for this clone: It is unclear where the CDR3 begins or ends on the DNA, so no DNA is shown, and the CDR3 is as TCRdb lists it. The rearrangement joins TRBV27 to TRBJ2-1; the DNA was not used to check the table's D call, TRBD2. Germline-derived CDR1 and CDR2 are MNHEY and SMNVEV (reference sequence). The CDR3 is 17 amino acids long, termini counted. The CDR3 sequence: CASSSSRTSGGGNEQFF.

The V call is TRBV10-3, the J call TRBJ2-7, with 8 bases matching TRBD1. The V segment lost 8 bases and the J segment 5 bases; nucleotides outside the gene matches: 5. The CDR3 has 12 amino acids. CDR1 ENHRY and CDR2 SYGVKD come from the germline V gene. The CDR3 loop reads CAIGPGGHEQYF. CDR3 DNA: TGTGCCATCGGCCCAGGGGGCCACGAGCAGTACTTC.

The rearrangement links TRBV9 to TRBJ1-2, with D unresolved. CDR1 is SGDLS and CDR2 is YYNGEE in the germline V gene. CDR3 length equals 11 residues. Trimming took off 3 bases at V and 8 bases at J, with 8 bases between the two ends. CDR3 sequence reads: CASSGRGGYTF. The CDR3 coding sequence is TGTGCCAGCAGCGGGCGGGGAGGCTACACCTTC.

The rearrangement uses TRBV12-5 and TRBJ1-2; D gene ambiguous. V was clipped by 6 bases and J by 2 bases, with 7 bases between them. The germline gives CDR1 LGHNT, CDR2 FRNRAP. CDR3 length equals 12 residues. The CDR3 is CASGPTNYGYTF. The CDR3 region has the DNA TGTGCTAGTGGCCCTACCAACTATGGCTACACCTTC.

V and J are TRBV5-6 and TRBJ1-4, with no clear D. This CDR3 contains 12 residues. Germline CDR1 reads SGHDT; CDR2 reads YYEEEE. With 4 bases removed from V and 5 bases from J, the gap between germline ends came to 6 bases. As DNA, the CDR3 is TGTGCCAGCAGCATCCAGAATGAAAAACTGTTTTTT. This codes for CASSIQNEKLFF. The full variable domain, its missing parts supplied by reference TRBV5-6 and TRBJ1-4, is DAGVTQSPTHLIKTRGQQVTLRCSPKSGHDTVSWYQQALGQGPQFIFQYYEEEERQRGNFPDRFSGHQFPNYSSELNVNALLLGDSALYLCASSIQNEKLFFGSGTQLSVL.

The chain couples TRBV9 to TRBJ2-3, with 10 bases that match TRBD1. Germline-derived CDR1 and CDR2 are SGDLS and YYNGEE. CDR3 size: 16 residues. V gave up 0 bases and J gave up 3 bases; unmatched junction bases: 4. CDR3 protein: CASSVGGQGGTDTQYF. The CDR3 region has the DNA TGTGCCAGCAGCGTAGGAGGACAGGGGGGTACAGATACGCAGTATTTT.

The chain couples TRBV11-1 to TRBJ2-3; 11 bases fit TRBD2. The CDR3 covers 18 residues. J gave up 3 bases and V 4 bases, and 12 bases lay outside the gene matches. Germline assignment: CDR1 SGHAT and CDR2 FQDESV (reference sequence). The CDR3 DNA follows: TGTGCCAGCAGCTCTCTAGATCCACTAGCGGGAGTTACAGATACGCAGTATTTT. Its protein is CASSSLDPLAGVTDTQYF.

The rearrangement links TRBV7-3 to TRBJ2-2; D remains ambiguous. Trimming took off 4 bases at V and 4 bases at J, with 7 bases between the two ends. In germline, CDR1 is SGHTA, CDR2 FQGTGA. This CDR3 spans 13 amino acids. The CDR3 reads CASSSLVTGELFF. Written as DNA, the CDR3 is TGTGCCAGCAGCTCCCTAGTCACCGGGGAGCTGTTTTTT.

This sequence joins TRBV7-9 and TRBJ2-1; no reliable D call. The V end lost 4 bases, the J end lost 0 bases, and 4 bases lay between the germline ends. Germline assignment: CDR1 SEHNR and CDR2 FQNEAQ (reference sequence). This CDR3 comprises 13 residues. The CDR3 loop is CASSSLSYNEQFF. In DNA, the CDR3 is TGTGCCAGCAGCTCCCTCTCCTACAATGAGCAGTTCTTC.

The chain recombines TRBV4-1 with TRBJ2-2; 13 positions match TRBD2. The CDR3 is 15 residues long. V was clipped by 8 bases and J by 8 bases; unmatched bases: 8. The germline gives CDR1 MGHRA, CDR2 YSYEKL. CDR3 protein: CASRGLAGVGGELFF. The CDR3 nucleotides read TGCGCCAGCCGCGGACTAGCGGGAGTGGGTGGGGAGCTGTTTTTT.

This sequence joins TRBV9 and TRBJ2-1; 11 bases line up with TRBD2. V trimming: 3 bases; J trimming: 3 bases; junction bases outside the gene matches: 2. The CDR3 contains 15 residues. Germline lookup yields CDR1 SGDLS and CDR2 YYNGEE. The CDR3: CASSGTSGSYNEQFF. As DNA, the CDR3 is TGTGCCAGCAGCGGAACTAGCGGGAGCTACAATGAGCAGTTCTTC. Based on the CDR3 plus reference TRBV9 and TRBJ2-1, the full variable domain is DSGVTQTPKHLITATGQRVTLRCSPRSGDLSVYWYQQSLDQGLQFLIQYYNGEERAKGNILERFSAQQFPDLHSELNLSSLELGDSALYFCASSGTSGSYNEQFFGPGTRLTVL.

The V gene is TRBV20-1, the J gene TRBJ2-3; no clear D. Germline V gene data show CDR1 as DFQATT and CDR2 as SNEGSKA (reference sequence). The V gene lost 6 bases and the J gene lost 4 bases, with 8 bases spanning the gap. This CDR3 has 11 residues. Written as DNA, the CDR3 is TGCAGTGCAAATCTAGCAGATACGCAGTATTTT. This codes for CSANLADTQYF.

The CDR3 region is CASSLGLAGDTQYF. The CDR3 coding sequence is TGTGCCAGCAGCTTAGGACTAGCTGGAGATACGCAGTATTTT. The rearrangement uses TRBV7-8 and TRBJ2-3; TRBD2 matches 7 bases. The CDR3 consists of 14 residues. Germline CDR1 is SGHVS and CDR2 is FQNEAQ. Losses at the gene ends were 1 base for V and 5 bases for J; bases not matched to a gene: 3. The full variable domain, with the rest looked up from reference TRBV7-8 and TRBJ2-3, is GAGVSQSPRYKVAKRGQDVALRCDPISGHVSLFWYQQALGQGPEFLTYFQNEAQLDKSGLPSDRFFAERPEGSVSTLKIQRTQQEDSAVYLCASSLGLAGDTQYFGPGTRLTVL.

The V gene is TRBV28, the J gene TRBJ2-7; the match to TRBD1 covers 7 bases. The CDR3 contains 14 residues. J gave up 3 bases and V 8 bases, and 10 bases lay outside the gene matches. Germline-derived CDR1 and CDR2 are MDHEN and SYDVKM. CDR3 in amino acids: CASGTRGISYEQYF. In nucleotides, the CDR3 is TGTGCCAGCGGAACCAGGGGGATAAGCTACGAGCAGTACTTC.

The V call is TRBV6-4, the J call TRBJ1-1; tentative D call: TRBD1 (5 bases). The V gene's germline CDR1 is MRHNA and CDR2 SNTAGT. The CDR3 sequence is 14 residues long. V was shortened by 3 bases and J by 1 base, with 9 bases between the two germline ends. The CDR3 DNA reads TGTGCCAGCAGTGAAAGGGGCCAGAACACTGAAGCTTTCTTT. Protein: CASSERGQNTEAFF.

This chain links TRBV29-1 with TRBJ2-5; 7 bases are a match to TRBD1. The CDR3 contains 14 residues. CDR1 and CDR2 from the germline V gene are SQVTM and ANQGSEA. V trimming: 2 bases; J trimming: 3 bases; junction bases outside the gene matches: 6. The CDR3 nucleotides read TGCAGCGTTGAATCATACGACAGGGAAGAGACCCAGTACTTC. This sequence encodes CSVESYDREETQYF.

The J gene is TRBJ2-5, the V gene TRBV5-4, with 11 nucleotides matching TRBD1. Per the germline V gene, CDR1 is SGHNT and CDR2 is YYREEE (reference sequence). CDR3 length: 16 residues. Trimming removed 4 bases from V and 1 base from J; junction bases left unmatched: 6. CDR3: CASSPDRGLPQETQYF. CDR3 coding DNA: TGTGCCAGCAGCCCGGACAGGGGGCTTCCCCAAGAGACCCAGTACTTC.

The J gene is TRBJ1-4, the V gene TRBV9; 8 bases align to TRBD1. Germline V gene sequence: CDR1 SGDLS, CDR2 YYNGEE. This CDR3 comprises 13 residues. The V gene end was trimmed by 2 bases and the J gene end by 14 bases; junction bases not matched to a gene: 8. The CDR3 is CASSVGTGGNLFF. CDR3 in DNA: TGTGCCAGCAGCGTCGGGACAGGAGGTAATCTGTTTTTT. The variable domain in full, completed from reference TRBV9 and TRBJ1-4, reads DSGVTQTPKHLITATGQRVTLRCSPRSGDLSVYWYQQSLDQGLQFLIQYYNGEERAKGNILERFSAQQFPDLHSELNLSSLELGDSALYFCASSVGTGGNLFFGSGTQLSVL.

This chain links TRBV29-1 with TRBJ1-5; D is perhaps TRBD1 (6 bases). The germline V and J ends were trimmed by 2 bases and 7 bases, with 15 bases remaining between them. This CDR3 comprises 14 residues. CDR1 is SQVTM, CDR2 ANQGSEA, per germline. CDR3 in amino acids: CSVEIRQGNQPQHF. The CDR3 DNA reads TGCAGCGTTGAAATAAGGCAGGGGAACCAGCCCCAGCATTTT.